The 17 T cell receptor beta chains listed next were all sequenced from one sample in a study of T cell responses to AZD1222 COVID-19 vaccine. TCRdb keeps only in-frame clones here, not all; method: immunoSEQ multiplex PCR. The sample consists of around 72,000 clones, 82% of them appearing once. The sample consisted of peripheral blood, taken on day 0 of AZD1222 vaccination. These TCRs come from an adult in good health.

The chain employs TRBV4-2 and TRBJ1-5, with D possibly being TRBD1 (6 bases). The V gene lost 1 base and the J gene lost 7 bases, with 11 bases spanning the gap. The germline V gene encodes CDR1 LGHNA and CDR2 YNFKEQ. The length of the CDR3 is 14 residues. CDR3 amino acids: CASSQVPGDQPQHF. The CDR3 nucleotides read TGTGCCAGCAGCCAAGTCCCAGGGGACCAGCCCCAGCATTTT.

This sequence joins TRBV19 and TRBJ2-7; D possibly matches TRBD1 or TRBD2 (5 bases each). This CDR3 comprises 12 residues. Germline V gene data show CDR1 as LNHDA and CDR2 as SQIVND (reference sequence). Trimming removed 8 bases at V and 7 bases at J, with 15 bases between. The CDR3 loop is CASSPGDGEQYF. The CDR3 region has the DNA TGTGCCAGTTCCCCCGGGGACGGAGAGCAGTACTTC.

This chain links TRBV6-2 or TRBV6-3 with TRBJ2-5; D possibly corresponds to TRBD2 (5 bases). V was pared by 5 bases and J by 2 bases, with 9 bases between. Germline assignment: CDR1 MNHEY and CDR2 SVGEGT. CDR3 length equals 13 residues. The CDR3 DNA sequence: TGTGCCAGCAGTCGGGGTAATCAAGAGACCCAGTACTTC. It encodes CASSRGNQETQYF.

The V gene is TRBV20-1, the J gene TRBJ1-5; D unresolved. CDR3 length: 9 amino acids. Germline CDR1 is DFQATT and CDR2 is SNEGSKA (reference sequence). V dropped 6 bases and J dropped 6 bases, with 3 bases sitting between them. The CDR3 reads CSAGQPQHF. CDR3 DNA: TGCAGTGCAGGTCAGCCCCAGCATTTT.

The CDR3 loop reads CASSQVRGRGEKLFF. CDR3 DNA: TGTGCCAGCAGCCAAGTCCGGGGGCGAGGTGAAAAACTGTTTTTT. V is TRBV3-1 (or the pseudogene TRBV3-2) and J is TRBJ1-4, with D possibly TRBD1 on 6 matching bases. CDR3 length equals 15 residues. Germline V gene data show CDR1 as LGHDT and CDR2 as YNNKEL (reference sequence). Between the trimmed V and J ends, which lost 1 base and 7 bases, there was a span of 13 bases.

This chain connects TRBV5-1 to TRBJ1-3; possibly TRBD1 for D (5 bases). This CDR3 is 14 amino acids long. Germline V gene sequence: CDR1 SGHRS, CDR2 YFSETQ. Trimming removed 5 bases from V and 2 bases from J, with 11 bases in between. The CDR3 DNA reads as TGCGCCAGCAGGGACCAGGGTGCTGGAAACACCATATATTTT. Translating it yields CASRDQGAGNTIYF.

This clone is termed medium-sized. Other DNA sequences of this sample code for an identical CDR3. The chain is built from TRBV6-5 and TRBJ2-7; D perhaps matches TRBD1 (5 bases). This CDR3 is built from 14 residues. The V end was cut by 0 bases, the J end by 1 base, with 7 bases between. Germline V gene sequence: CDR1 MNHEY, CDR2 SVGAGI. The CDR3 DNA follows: TGTGCCAGCAGTTACTCCGCAGGGTCCTACGAGCAGTACTTC. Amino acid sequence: CASSYSAGSYEQYF.

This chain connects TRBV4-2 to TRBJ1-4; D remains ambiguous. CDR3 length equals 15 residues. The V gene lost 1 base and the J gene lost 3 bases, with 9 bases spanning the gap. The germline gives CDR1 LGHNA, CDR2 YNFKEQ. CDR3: CASSQVKGPNEKLFF. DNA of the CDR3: TGTGCCAGCAGCCAAGTAAAGGGTCCTAATGAAAAACTGTTTTTT.

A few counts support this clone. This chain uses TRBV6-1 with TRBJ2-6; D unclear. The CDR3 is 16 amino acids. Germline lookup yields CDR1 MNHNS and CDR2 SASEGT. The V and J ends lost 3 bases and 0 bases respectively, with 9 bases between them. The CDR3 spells CASSDLQNSGANVLTF. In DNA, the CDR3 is TGTGCCAGCAGTGATCTGCAGAACTCTGGGGCCAACGTCCTGACTTTC.

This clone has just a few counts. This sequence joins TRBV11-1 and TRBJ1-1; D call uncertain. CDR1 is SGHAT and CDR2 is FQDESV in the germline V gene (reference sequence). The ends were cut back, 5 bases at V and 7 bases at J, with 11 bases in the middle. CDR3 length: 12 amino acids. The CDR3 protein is CASSQGRDEAFF. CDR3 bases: TGTGCCAGCAGCCAAGGACGAGATGAAGCTTTCTTT.

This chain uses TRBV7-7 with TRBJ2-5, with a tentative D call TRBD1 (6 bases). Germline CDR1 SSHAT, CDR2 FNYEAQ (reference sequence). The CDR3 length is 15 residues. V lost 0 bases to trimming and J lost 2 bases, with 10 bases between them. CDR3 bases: TGTGCCAGCAGCTTAGCGAGGGGGACACAAGAGACCCAGTACTTC. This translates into CASSLARGTQETQYF. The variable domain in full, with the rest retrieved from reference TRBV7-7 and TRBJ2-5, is GAGVSQSPRYKVTKRGQDVTLRCDPISSHATLYWYQQALGQGPEFLTYFNYEAQPDKSGLPSDRFSAERPEGSISTLTIQRTEQRDSAMYRCASSLARGTQETQYFGPGTRLLVL.

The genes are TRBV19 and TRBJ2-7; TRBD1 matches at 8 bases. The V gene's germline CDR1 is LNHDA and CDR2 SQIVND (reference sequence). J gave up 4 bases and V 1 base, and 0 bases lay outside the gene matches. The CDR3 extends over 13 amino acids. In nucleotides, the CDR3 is TGTGCCAGTAGTATAGGACAGGGGTACGAGCAGTACTTC. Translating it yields CASSIGQGYEQYF.

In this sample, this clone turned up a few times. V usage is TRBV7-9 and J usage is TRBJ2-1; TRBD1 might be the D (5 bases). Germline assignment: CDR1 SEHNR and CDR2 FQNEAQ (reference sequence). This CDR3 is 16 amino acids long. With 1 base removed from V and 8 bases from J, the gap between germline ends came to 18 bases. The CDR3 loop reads CASSLGAGWLGDEQFF. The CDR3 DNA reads TGTGCCAGCAGCTTAGGGGCAGGGTGGTTAGGCGATGAGCAGTTCTTC.

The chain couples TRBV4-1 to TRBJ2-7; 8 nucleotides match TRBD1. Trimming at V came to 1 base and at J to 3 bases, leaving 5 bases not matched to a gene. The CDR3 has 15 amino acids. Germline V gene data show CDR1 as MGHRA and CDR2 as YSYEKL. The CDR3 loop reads CASSQVLGQGYEQYF. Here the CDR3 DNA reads TGCGCCAGCAGCCAAGTTCTCGGACAGGGCTACGAGCAGTACTTC.

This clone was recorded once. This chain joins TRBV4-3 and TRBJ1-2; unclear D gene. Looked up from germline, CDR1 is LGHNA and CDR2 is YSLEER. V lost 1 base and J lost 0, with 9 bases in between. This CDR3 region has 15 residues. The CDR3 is CASSQGAVPNYGYTF. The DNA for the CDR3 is TGCGCCAGCAGCCAAGGGGCAGTACCTAACTATGGCTACACCTTC.

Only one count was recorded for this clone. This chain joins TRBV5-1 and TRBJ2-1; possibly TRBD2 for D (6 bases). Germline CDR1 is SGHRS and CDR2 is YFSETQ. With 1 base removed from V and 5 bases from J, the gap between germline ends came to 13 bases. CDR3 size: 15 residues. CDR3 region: CASSLSAGRNNEQFF. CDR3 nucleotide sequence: TGCGCCAGCAGCTTGTCGGCGGGGCGGAACAATGAGCAGTTCTTC.

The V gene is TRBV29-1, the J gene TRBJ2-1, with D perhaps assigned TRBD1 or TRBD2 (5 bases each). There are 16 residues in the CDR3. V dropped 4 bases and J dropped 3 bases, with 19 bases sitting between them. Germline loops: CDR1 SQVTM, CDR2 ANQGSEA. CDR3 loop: CSVVSEVGAFYNEQFF. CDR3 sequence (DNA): TGCAGCGTTGTGTCGGAGGTCGGGGCCTTCTACAATGAGCAGTTCTTC.